The rows below give T cell receptor beta chains drawn from one sample of a study of blood T cell repertoires in COVID-19. Profiling relied on immunoSEQ multiplex PCR, and the TCRdb table lists in-frame clones only, not all of them. Seen here are about 290,000 clones, around nine tenths observed once, and the top ten hold over 8.5%. The source material was peripheral blood. These TCRs come from a woman aged 25 to 39 with COVID-19, enrolled during active disease. The CDR3 runs from the conserved cysteine through the conserved F or W. Each record gives: CDR3 DNA, CDR3 protein, D gene, J gene, clone size, V gene. A D gene is named only where the DNA matches it firmly. Only some rows state a clone size, as once, few, many or a class for expanded clones.

cdr3_nt: TGTGCCAGCTCACCCGCAGGGGCCTCCAACTATGGCTACACCTTC; cdr3_aa: CASSPAGASNYGYTF; d_call: NA; j_call: TRBJ1-2; clone_size: once; v_call: TRBV18
cdr3_nt: TGTGCCAGCAGCCAGCGGGGGGGAGTCGCAGATACGCAGTATTTT; cdr3_aa: CASSQRGGVADTQYF; d_call: TRBD2; j_call: TRBJ2-3; clone_size: NA; v_call: TRBV5-4
cdr3_nt: TGTGCCAGCGAAGCAGGGACTAGCATCACCGGGGAGCTGTTTTTT; cdr3_aa: CASEAGTSITGELFF; d_call: TRBD2; j_call: TRBJ2-2; clone_size: NA; v_call: TRBV2
cdr3_nt: TGTGCCTGGAGTGGCTCCACAGGTCAGCCCCAGCATTTT; cdr3_aa: CAWSGSTGQPQHF; d_call: NA; j_call: TRBJ1-5; clone_size: NA; v_call: TRBV30
cdr3_nt: TGTGCCAGCAGTTTATGGAGAGAGGGCGTTGGGCAGCCCCAGCATTTT; cdr3_aa: CASSLWREGVGQPQHF; d_call: NA; j_call: TRBJ1-5; clone_size: NA; v_call: TRBV28
cdr3_nt: TGTGCCAGCAGTTACGAGCAGGGTAGTGAAGCTTTCTTT; cdr3_aa: CASSYEQGSEAFF; d_call: NA; j_call: TRBJ1-1; clone_size: NA; v_call: TRBV6-6
cdr3_nt: TGCGCCAGCAGCGCGGGACTAGATGGAAACATTCAGTACTTC; cdr3_aa: CASSAGLDGNIQYF; d_call: TRBD2; j_call: TRBJ2-4; clone_size: NA; v_call: TRBV5-1
cdr3_nt: TGTGCCAGCAGCTCGCGGGGGAGCTCCTACAATGAGCAGTTCTTC; cdr3_aa: CASSSRGSSYNEQFF; d_call: TRBD2; j_call: TRBJ2-1; clone_size: NA; v_call: TRBV5-8
cdr3_nt: TGTGCCAGCAGCTTAAGTCCGAACGGGGAAAGCACAGATACGCAGTATTTT; cdr3_aa: CASSLSPNGESTDTQYF; d_call: NA; j_call: TRBJ2-3; clone_size: NA; v_call: TRBV11-3
cdr3_nt: TGCGCCAGCAGCCTCCCAGGGACAGGGACCGGGGAGCTGTTTTTT; cdr3_aa: CASSLPGTGTGELFF; d_call: TRBD1; j_call: TRBJ2-2; clone_size: NA; v_call: TRBV5-1
cdr3_nt: TGTGCCAGCAGCTTAGTAAGGGACAGGGCCTATGGCTACACCTTC; cdr3_aa: CASSLVRDRAYGYTF; d_call: TRBD1; j_call: TRBJ1-2; clone_size: NA; v_call: TRBV7-9
cdr3_nt: TGTGCCAGCAGCCCCAGCAGGACAGACTACGAGCAGTACTTC; cdr3_aa: CASSPSRTDYEQYF; d_call: NA; j_call: TRBJ2-7; clone_size: NA; v_call: TRBV11-2